This TCR beta chain is from a study of shared clonotypes between healthy human individuals. The germline V gene encodes CDR1 SGHKS and CDR2 YYEKEE (reference sequence). Unmatched junction bases numbered 11, after V lost 4 bases and J lost 6 bases. CDR3 length equals 16 residues. Per the original data handling: Filtering differed, since immunoSEQ gave only junction sequences and no quality scores. Sequencing was performed with immunoSEQ multiplex PCR; in TCRdb, only in-frame clones are kept and a portion is missing. V, J and clone size derive from that table, while D and trimming were established from the DNA sequence. The table shows about 120,000 clones, with about 71% occurring only once.

Sequencing used memory CD8+ T cells sorted from blood. As to subset: CD45RO+ cells pooled with CCR7-negative TemRA cells. The V and J genes are TRBV5-5 and TRBJ2-1; 9 nucleotides line up with TRBD1. The sequence was collected from a woman aged 25 to 39 in good health. The chain's CDR3 is CASSVAGTGTFNEQFF. For the CDR3, the DNA is TGTGCCAGCAGCGTAGCCGGGACAGGGACCTTCAATGAGCAGTTCTTC. The entire variable domain, with the rest obtained from reference TRBV5-5 and TRBJ2-1, is as follows: DAGVTQSPTHLIKTRGQQVTLRCSPISGHKSVSWYQQVLGQGPQFIFQYYEKEERGRGNFPDRFSARQFPNYSSELNVNALLLGDSALYLCASSVAGTGTFNEQFFGPGTRLTVL.